This T cell receptor (beta chain) was captured in a study of CD4 and CD8 cells across lung adenocarcinoma regions. In TCRdb, the PCR reads were re-called with MiXCR into one record per CDR3 protein. Among 6,500 to 9,500 distinct CDR3 sequences listed, approximately 45% were seen once. This clonotype was obtained from a male donor with lung adenocarcinoma. The CD4 and CD8 labels of this study may be unreliable. The sample comprised CD4+ T cells from the margin of a lung tumor.

In DNA form, the CDR3 reads TGTGCCAGCAGCTCACGAGAGGCGAACACAGATACGCAGTATTTT. Translation: CASSSREANTDTQYF. J is TRBJ2-3 and V is TRBV7-9; D not resolved. The CDR3 covers 15 residues. Looked up from germline, CDR1 is SEHNR and CDR2 is FQNEAQ (reference sequence). V was shortened by 4 bases and J by 2 bases, with 13 bases between the two germline ends. Supplemented by reference TRBV7-9 and TRBJ2-3, the full variable domain reads DTGVSQNPRHKITKRGQNVTFRCDPISEHNRLYWYRQTLGQGPEFLTYFQNEAQLEKSRLLSDRFSAERPKGSFSTLEIQRTEQGDSAMYLCASSSREANTDTQYFGPGTRLTVL.